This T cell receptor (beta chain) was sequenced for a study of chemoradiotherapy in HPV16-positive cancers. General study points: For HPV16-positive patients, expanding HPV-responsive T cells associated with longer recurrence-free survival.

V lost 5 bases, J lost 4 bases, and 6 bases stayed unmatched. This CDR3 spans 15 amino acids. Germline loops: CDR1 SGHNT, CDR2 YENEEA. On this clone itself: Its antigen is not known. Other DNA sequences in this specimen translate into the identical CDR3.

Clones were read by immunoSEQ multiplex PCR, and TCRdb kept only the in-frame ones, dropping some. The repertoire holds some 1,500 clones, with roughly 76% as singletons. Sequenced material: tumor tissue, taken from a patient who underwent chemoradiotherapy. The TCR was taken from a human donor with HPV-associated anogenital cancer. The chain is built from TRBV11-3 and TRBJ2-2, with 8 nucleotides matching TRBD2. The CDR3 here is CASSTTSVSTGELFF. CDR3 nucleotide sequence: TGTGCCAGCAGCACGACTAGCGTATCCACCGGGGAGCTGTTTTTT. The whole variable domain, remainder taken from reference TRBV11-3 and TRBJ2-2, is EAGVVQSPRYKIIEKKQPVAFWCNPISGHNTLYWYLQNLGQGPELLIRYENEEAVDDSQLPKDRFSAERLKGVDSTLKIQPAELGDSAVYLCASSTTSVSTGELFFGEGSRLTVL.